Described below is a single TCR beta chain sequence and its context. Trimming cost V 0 bases and J 7 bases, with 12 bases left between them. Germline values: CDR1 MNHNY, CDR2 SVGAGI (reference sequence). CDR3 size: 14 residues. These data are taken from a study of cytomegalovirus exposure and HLA in healthy donors. 13 Jbeta primers and 60 Vbeta primers were used for the PCR. Per the original data handling: There were 80 million to 95 million unique TCR beta chains by a later count, and 10 million to 12 million of them were shared. TCRdb keeps only in-frame clones here, not all; method: immunoSEQ multiplex PCR. V and J calls and clone size follow that table, whereas D and trimming were derived from the DNA. The sample totals just over 50,000 clones; its top ten clones hold around an eighth.

Sequencing input: PBMCs. The receptor was isolated from a woman aged 55-70 years in good health and CMV-seropositive. The J gene is TRBJ1-1, the V gene TRBV6-6; tentative D call: TRBD1 (6 bases). The CDR3 loop is CASSYSVVQGEAFF. Here the CDR3 DNA reads TGTGCCAGCAGTTACTCGGTTGTACAGGGTGAAGCTTTCTTT.